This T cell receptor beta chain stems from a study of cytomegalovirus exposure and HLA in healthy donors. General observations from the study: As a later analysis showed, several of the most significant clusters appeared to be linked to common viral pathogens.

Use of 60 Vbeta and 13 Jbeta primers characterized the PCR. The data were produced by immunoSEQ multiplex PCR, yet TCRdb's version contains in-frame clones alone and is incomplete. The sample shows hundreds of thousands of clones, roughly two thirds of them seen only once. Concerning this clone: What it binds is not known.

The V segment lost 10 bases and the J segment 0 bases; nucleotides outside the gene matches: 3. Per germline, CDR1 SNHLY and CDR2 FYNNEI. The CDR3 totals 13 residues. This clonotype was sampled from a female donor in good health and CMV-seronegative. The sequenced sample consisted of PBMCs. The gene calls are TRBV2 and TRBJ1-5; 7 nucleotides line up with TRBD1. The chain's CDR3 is CATGQSSNQPQHF. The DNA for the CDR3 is TGTGCCACGGGACAGAGTAGCAATCAGCCCCAGCATTTT.